Detailed here is one T cell receptor beta chain. Its antigen is unknown. These data belong to a study of PD-1 blockade in classical Hodgkin lymphoma. Whole-study context: Patients in the cohort were put on intravenous nivolumab, 3 mg/kg every 2 weeks.

Sequencing used immunoSEQ multiplex PCR; TCRdb keeps in-frame clones, though not all of them. The sample carries approximately 21,000 clones, roughly 71% recorded once. Study-wide results and limits: Complete responders showed a baseline diversity that resembled the diversity of newly diagnosed patients. A significant rise in TCR diversity by C4D1 was seen for CD4+ but not CD8+ cells. Nothing has yet pinned down what causes the repertoire differences, possibly disease activity or prior therapy.

Unmatched junction bases numbered 5, after V lost 4 bases and J lost 3 bases. In germline, CDR1 is SGHRS, CDR2 YFSETQ. The CDR3 totals 14 residues. The time point: cycle 4 day 1 (C4D1), after five to seven weeks of nivolumab. Every patient had relapsed following autologous stem cell transplantation, and cohorts differed in brentuximab vedotin exposure. The J gene is TRBJ1-1, the V gene TRBV5-1; 8 nucleotides agree with TRBD1. The TCR comes from a human donor with classical Hodgkin lymphoma. The source material was peripheral blood mononuclear cells (PBMCs), sampled before the fourth cycle of nivolumab. CDR3 in amino acids: CASSPGQGYTEAFF. The CDR3 coding sequence is TGCGCCAGCAGCCCCGGACAGGGATACACTGAAGCTTTCTTT.